The clone carrying this T cell receptor (beta chain) was detected many times. These data belong to a study of T-cell reconstitution after alpha-beta-depleted transplantation in children. TCRbeta library construction was performed incorporating unique molecular identifiers. TCRdb re-called the PCR reads with MiXCR, one entry per CDR3 protein. In the table there are approximately 350,000 distinct CDR3 sequences, about 14% of which are singletons. The specimen was PBMCs, collected from the stem cell graft. The receptor comes from a human donor who donated a stem cell graft to a child with Fanconi anemia.

The CDR3 DNA follows: TGTGCCAGCAGTCCCAGGACAGGGCGGGCATTGCTTGGGGGTTGGACTGAAGCTTTCTTT. Translation: CASSPRTGRALLGGWTEAFF. The V call is TRBV28, the J call TRBJ1-1; TRBD1 matches at 8 bases. The CDR3 spans 20 residues. V lost 5 bases to trimming and J lost 5 bases; unmatched junction nucleotides: 25. Germline CDR1 MDHEN, CDR2 SYDVKM.